This T cell receptor beta chain was captured in a study of T cell responses to AZD1222 COVID-19 vaccine. Findings and limits, study-wide: Reportedly, close to half of spike-specific TCRs are directed against unmutated variant regions. Across spike, vaccine-associated CD4 TCRs were found, dominant at 160-218 and 743-854.

Worth noting for this clone: Its antigen is undetermined. The identical CDR3 is also encoded by other nucleotide sequences in the sample.

Profiling relied on immunoSEQ multiplex PCR, and the TCRdb table lists in-frame clones only, not all of them. The sample holds 85,000 or so clones, 90% seen once. The V and J ends lost 5 bases and 5 bases respectively, with 6 bases between them. The CDR3 length is 11 residues. The sequence derives from an adult in good health. The chain couples TRBV12-3 or TRBV12-4 to TRBJ1-1, with a possible D match to TRBD1 (5 bases). Sequences were derived from peripheral blood, sampled on day 0 of AZD1222 vaccination. The CDR3 here is CASSPGTEAFF. Here the CDR3 DNA reads TGTGCCAGCAGTCCAGGGACTGAAGCTTTCTTT.